This TCR beta chain was recovered during a study of cytomegalovirus exposure and HLA in healthy donors. General study results and limits: It was only CMV serostatus that was available as immune exposure information. Reports showed the classifier diagnosing cytomegalovirus status with high specificity and sensitivity. It is likely that the observed cluster of highly shared sequence variants was a sequencing artifact.

This CDR3 is built from 15 residues. The junction had 10 bases not matched to a gene; V was cut back by 5 bases and J by 7 bases. CDR1 SGHTA and CDR2 FQGTGA come from the germline V gene. Primers: 60 Vbeta forward and 13 Jbeta reverse. Profiling relied on immunoSEQ multiplex PCR, and the TCRdb table lists in-frame clones only, not all of them. The sample lists some 150,000 clones; roughly 80% were seen once. With respect to this clone: Its antigen is undetermined.

The chain combines TRBV7-3 with TRBJ2-1, with 8 bases matching TRBD2. The receptor's source is a woman between 50 and 59 years old in good health and CMV-seronegative. The sequenced sample consisted of PBMCs. The CDR3 loop reads CASSPIAGRRNEQFF. CDR3 DNA: TGTGCCAGCAGCCCAATAGCGGGACGGAGGAATGAGCAGTTCTTC.